The 22 T cell receptor beta chains presented below share a single source sample, sequenced in a study of T cell responses to AZD1222 COVID-19 vaccine. Clones were read by immunoSEQ multiplex PCR, and TCRdb kept only the in-frame ones, dropping some. The sample carries 50,000 to 70,000 clones, about 85% recorded once. Specimen: peripheral blood, collected on day 0 of MenACWY control vaccination. These receptors originate from an adult in good health.

The CDR3 DNA reads TGTGCCACCAGCAGAGGGGAGGGCCAGGTAGATACGCAGTATTTT. Amino acids: CATSRGEGQVDTQYF. The V gene is TRBV15, the J gene TRBJ2-3, with 7 bases that match TRBD2. J lost 5 bases, V lost 1 base, and 6 bases had no gene match. CDR1 LNHNV and CDR2 YYDKDF come from the germline V gene (reference sequence). The CDR3 contains 15 residues.

In its sample, this clone was seen once. The chain is built from TRBV7-2 and TRBJ2-7; weak D call: TRBD1 (8 bases). This CDR3 has 15 amino acids. V lost 5 bases to trimming and J lost 2 bases, with 16 bases between them. Germline V gene data show CDR1 as SGHTA and CDR2 as FQGNSA. CDR3 protein: CASSQGAGGAYEQYF. CDR3 nucleotides: TGTGCCAGCAGCCAGGGGGCAGGGGGGGCCTACGAGCAGTACTTC.

The chain is built from TRBV6-5 and TRBJ1-1; D not certain. This CDR3 is 15 amino acids long. Germline loops: CDR1 MNHEY, CDR2 SVGAGI. V lost 5 bases, J lost 1 base, and 14 bases lay in between. The chain's CDR3 is CASSRRGTANTEAFF. The CDR3 DNA reads as TGTGCCAGCAGTCGCCGCGGTACGGCGAACACTGAAGCTTTCTTT.

The chain joins TRBV11-2 to TRBJ2-7, with D unresolved. Deletions cut 3 bases from V and 3 bases from J, with 15 bases between. The CDR3 totals 15 residues. Per germline, CDR1 SGHAT and CDR2 FQNNGV. The CDR3 loop is CASSFGGPLDYEQYF. In nucleotides, the CDR3 is TGTGCCAGCAGCTTCGGCGGACCCTTAGACTACGAGCAGTACTTC.

The chain uses TRBV7-6 and TRBJ1-5; possibly TRBD1 for D (6 bases). CDR3 size: 15 residues. CDR1 SGHVS and CDR2 FNYEAQ come from the germline V gene. Trimming took 5 bases from V and 6 from J, leaving 17 bases between them. The chain's CDR3 is CASSAGQRGSQPQHF. The CDR3 nucleotides read TGTGCCAGCAGCGCTGGACAGCGGGGGAGTCAGCCCCAGCATTTT. Supplemented by reference TRBV7-6 and TRBJ1-5, the full variable domain reads GAGVSQSPRYKVTKRGQDVALRCDPISGHVSLYWYRQALGQGPEFLTYFNYEAQQDKSGLPNDRFSAERPEGSISTLTIQRTEQRDSAMYRCASSAGQRGSQPQHFGDGTRLSIL.

This sequence joins TRBV30 and TRBJ1-5; D gene uncertain. The CDR3 has 12 residues. Looked up from germline, CDR1 is GTSNPN and CDR2 is SVGIG (reference sequence). V was shortened by 0 bases and J by 6 bases, with 6 bases between the two germline ends. The CDR3 here is CAWSVRGQPQHF. DNA for the CDR3: TGTGCCTGGAGTGTTCGAGGTCAGCCCCAGCATTTT.

The chain joins TRBV4-1 to TRBJ2-3; 10 bases map to TRBD2. The CDR3 is made up of 17 amino acids. V shed 4 bases, J shed 0 bases, and the junction held 7 bases outside the gene matches. Germline loops: CDR1 MGHRA, CDR2 YSYEKL. The CDR3 DNA is TGCGCCAGCAGCCCGTATAGGACTAGCGGTAGCACAGATACGCAGTATTTT. Amino acid sequence: CASSPYRTSGSTDTQYF.

The chain links TRBV9 to TRBJ1-3, with 7 positions matching TRBD1. The CDR3 totals 18 residues. CDR1 and CDR2 from the germline V gene are SGDLS and YYNGEE. The V segment lost 3 bases and the J segment 2 bases; nucleotides outside the gene matches: 14. CDR3 in amino acids: CASSAYGRQGLAGNTIYF. The CDR3 DNA reads as TGTGCCAGCAGCGCGTATGGGCGACAGGGCCTGGCTGGAAACACCATATATTTT.

The V gene is TRBV7-8, the J gene TRBJ2-1, with 7 bases fitting TRBD1. Trimming took 5 bases from V and 9 from J; bases not matched to a gene: 7. Germline loops: CDR1 SGHVS, CDR2 FQNEAQ. The CDR3 sequence is 13 residues long. CDR3 nucleotide sequence: TGTGCCAGCAGCACAACGAACAGGGGTGAGCAGTTCTTC. Its translation: CASSTTNRGEQFF.

The rearrangement joins TRBV4-1 to TRBJ1-5; 12 bases align to TRBD1. The CDR3 sequence is 17 residues long. Looked up from germline, CDR1 is MGHRA and CDR2 is YSYEKL. J lost 6 bases, V lost 4 bases, and 10 bases had no gene match. The CDR3 DNA sequence: TGCGCCAGCAGCCCAAGCGGAGGGACAGGGGGCCCTCAGCCCCAGCATTTT. It is translated as CASSPSGGTGGPQPQHF.

CDR3 in amino acids: CAWSVSAGVQETQYF. As DNA, the CDR3 is TGTGCCTGGAGTGTGTCGGCGGGAGTGCAGGAGACCCAGTACTTC. The V call is TRBV30, the J call TRBJ2-5; 7 bases match TRBD2. CDR1 GTSNPN and CDR2 SVGIG come from the germline V gene (reference sequence). Unmatched junction bases numbered 9, after V lost 0 bases and J lost 5 bases. CDR3 length equals 15 residues.

The chain joins TRBV28 to TRBJ2-1; no clear D gene. There are 15 residues in the CDR3. CDR1 and CDR2 (germline): MDHEN, SYDVKM. Deletions cut 5 bases from V and 4 bases from J, with 15 bases between. For the CDR3, the DNA is TGTGCCAGCAGTACCCTGCGCCGGCCTTACAATGAGCAGTTCTTC. This translates into CASSTLRRPYNEQFF.

The rearrangement links TRBV19 to TRBJ1-6; the match to TRBD1 covers 12 bases. The germline CDR1 and CDR2 sequences are LNHDA and SQIVND (reference sequence). The CDR3 totals 16 residues. The junction had 7 bases not matched to a gene; V was cut back by 3 bases and J by 10 bases. The CDR3 region is CASSMGQGAPGSPLHF. The CDR3 DNA is TGTGCCAGTAGTATGGGACAGGGGGCTCCTGGCTCACCCCTCCACTTT. The variable domain in full, with the rest retrieved from reference TRBV19 and TRBJ1-6, is DGGITQSPKYLFRKEGQNVTLSCEQNLNHDAMYWYRQDPGQGLRLIYYSQIVNDFQKGDIAEGYSVSREKKESFPLTVTSAQKNPTAFYLCASSMGQGAPGSPLHFGNGTRLTVT.

The CDR3 DNA sequence: TGTGCCAGCAGCTCGGAGGTGAACCATAATTCACCCCTCCACTTT. This encodes CASSSEVNHNSPLHF. This chain connects TRBV5-4 to TRBJ1-6; the D is unclear. CDR3 size: 15 residues. V was cut by 3 bases and J by 5 bases, with 12 bases left in between. CDR1 and CDR2 from the germline V gene are SGHNT and YYREEE (reference sequence).

The CDR3 nucleotides are TGTGCCAGCAGCCTTTGGGGTAGCGGGACCCCAGATACGCAGTATTTT. It is translated as CASSLWGSGTPDTQYF. J is TRBJ2-3 and V is TRBV7-6; 8 nucleotides match TRBD2. This CDR3 has 16 residues. The germline V gene encodes CDR1 SGHVS and CDR2 FNYEAQ. V was pared by 5 bases and J by 4 bases, with 11 bases of the junction left unmatched.

In its sample, this clone was seen a few times. The gene calls are TRBV29-1 and TRBJ2-2; 7 bases line up with TRBD1. Germline V gives CDR1 SQVTM, CDR2 ANQGSEA. This CDR3 has 12 residues. V was pared by 7 bases and J by 6 bases, with 5 bases of the junction left unmatched. The CDR3 protein is CSGTTGSGELFF. In DNA, the CDR3 is TGCAGCGGGACGACAGGGTCCGGGGAGCTGTTTTTT.

J is TRBJ2-2 and V is TRBV19; D not resolved. Germline V gives CDR1 LNHDA, CDR2 SQIVND (reference sequence). V dropped 7 bases and J dropped 0 bases, with 9 bases sitting between them. The CDR3 runs to 14 residues. In DNA, the CDR3 is TGTGCCAGTAATAAAAACGCGAACACCGGGGAGCTGTTTTTT. Protein product: CASNKNANTGELFF.

This clone has more than one count but fewer than ten. The V call is TRBV7-9, the J call TRBJ2-7, with D perhaps matching TRBD2 (6 bases). From germline, CDR1 is SEHNR and CDR2 FQNEAQ (reference sequence). Trimming pared 1 base from V and 9 bases from J, leaving 7 bases between. The CDR3 extends over 11 amino acids. The CDR3: CASSLEAGQYF. The CDR3 coding sequence is TGTGCCAGCAGCTTAGAAGCGGGGCAGTACTTC.

V gene TRBV28 combines with J gene TRBJ1-2; D might be TRBD1 (6 bases). The CDR3 is 12 amino acids. Trimming removed 10 bases from V and 2 bases from J, with 11 bases in between. Germline V gene lookup returns CDR1 MDHEN and CDR2 SYDVKM. The CDR3 loop reads CATGDRNYGYTF. The CDR3 region has the DNA TGTGCCACAGGGGACCGCAACTATGGCTACACCTTC.

The genes are TRBV7-8 and TRBJ1-1, with 7 bases identical to TRBD1. This CDR3 spans 16 amino acids. V lost 0 bases, J lost 4 bases, and 8 bases stayed unmatched. The germline CDR1 and CDR2 sequences are SGHVS and FQNEAQ. CDR3 loop: CASSLAPGGRVTEAFF. For the CDR3, the DNA is TGTGCCAGCAGCTTAGCTCCAGGGGGTAGGGTCACTGAAGCTTTCTTT.

The V call is TRBV3-1 (or the pseudogene TRBV3-2), the J call TRBJ2-3, with 9 positions matching TRBD2. This CDR3 is 15 amino acids long. The germline gives CDR1 LGHDT, CDR2 YNNKEL (reference sequence). V lost 4 bases and J lost 2; bases outside the gene matches: 4. The CDR3 is CASSLLAGPTDTQYF. CDR3 DNA: TGTGCCAGCAGCCTCCTAGCGGGACCCACAGATACGCAGTATTTT.

The genes are TRBV10-3 and TRBJ1-1; D gene ambiguous. The CDR3 covers 13 residues. CDR1 and CDR2 from the germline V gene are ENHRY and SYGVKD. Between the trimmed V and J ends, which lost 10 bases and 0 bases, there was a span of 12 bases. The CDR3 bases are TGTGCCACTATCGGTTGGCTGAACACTGAAGCTTTCTTT. This translates into CATIGWLNTEAFF.